This TCR beta chain was sequenced for a study of T cells after yellow fever vaccination. Study-level information: Each low-cell-number fraction was prepared by means of SMART-Seq v4 Ultra Low Input. The study, taken as a whole, reports: The secondary response was weaker, and its peak arrived faster, on day 5 versus 15. Although most clonotypes did not, a small share appeared in both CD4 and CD8 compartments. Post-booster samples contained most primary-vaccination clones (approximately 96% CD4, around 90% CD8).

TCRdb analysed the 5' RACE reads with MiXCR anew, one entry per CDR3 protein. Among 80,000 to 100,000 distinct CDR3 sequences, more than 7.5% were seen once, and the ten largest hold 16%. In this sample, this clonotype turned up a few times. The CDR3 length is 14 residues. V lost 6 bases, J lost 3 bases, and 14 bases lay in between. V usage is TRBV12-3 or TRBV12-4 and J usage is TRBJ1-1; D is perhaps TRBD1 (6 bases). This clonotype was sampled from a man aged 18 to 30 who received the YFV17D yellow fever vaccine. Sequences were derived from CD8+ T cells not binding an NS4B(214-222) dextramer, sorted from PBMCs, sampled around 14 days after the first yellow fever vaccination. The DNA of the CDR3 is TGTGCCAGCAGCCTCGGACAGAGTTACACTGAAGCTTTCTTT. Protein: CASSLGQSYTEAFF.